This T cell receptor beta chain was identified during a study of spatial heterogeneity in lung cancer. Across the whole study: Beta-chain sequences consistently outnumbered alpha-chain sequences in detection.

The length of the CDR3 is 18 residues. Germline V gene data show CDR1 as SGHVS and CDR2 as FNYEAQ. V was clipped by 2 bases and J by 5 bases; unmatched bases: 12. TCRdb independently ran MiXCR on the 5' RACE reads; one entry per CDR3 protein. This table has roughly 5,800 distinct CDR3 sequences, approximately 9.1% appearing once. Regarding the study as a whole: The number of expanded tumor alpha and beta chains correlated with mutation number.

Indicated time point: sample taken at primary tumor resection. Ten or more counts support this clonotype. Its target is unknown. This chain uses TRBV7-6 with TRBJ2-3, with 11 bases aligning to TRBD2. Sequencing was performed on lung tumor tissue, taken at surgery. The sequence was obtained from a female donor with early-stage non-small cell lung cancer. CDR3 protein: CASSLLPFSGGAQDTQYF. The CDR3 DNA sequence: TGTGCCAGCAGCTTACTTCCCTTTAGCGGGGGGGCCCAAGATACGCAGTATTTT. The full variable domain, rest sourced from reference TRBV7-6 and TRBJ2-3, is GAGVSQSPRYKVTKRGQDVALRCDPISGHVSLYWYRQALGQGPEFLTYFNYEAQQDKSGLPNDRFSAERPEGSISTLTIQRTEQRDSAMYRCASSLLPFSGGAQDTQYFGPGTRLTVL.